Here is one T cell receptor (beta chain) with its context. Antigen specificity is unknown. Then a second PCR, running about 6 to 12 cycles, was carried out with a sample-barcoded 5' primer and a J-beta primer mix. TCRdb reprocessed the 5' RACE reads with MiXCR, giving one entry per CDR3 protein. The table includes about 670,000 distinct CDR3 sequences, around 43% detected once. These data come from a study of blood T cells in healthy people across ages. The CDR3 loop spans 11 amino acids. V gave up 1 base and J gave up 15 bases, with 10 bases separating them. Germline CDR1 and CDR2: SEHNR and FQNEAQ (reference sequence). Overall study findings and caveats: In these data, TCR beta diversity tracked strongly with naive T cell percentage. Naive CD4+ cells and diversity were both higher in long-lived donors than in aged donors.

This clonotype was obtained from a man older than 75 in good health. The sample taken for sequencing was blood. The chain links TRBV7-9 to TRBJ2-4; no clear D. CDR3 protein: CASSLESLPYF. Here the CDR3 DNA reads TGTGCCAGCAGCTTAGAAAGTTTACCGTACTTC.